This TCR beta chain comes out of a study of blood T cell repertoires in COVID-19. Whole-study context: Some COVID-19 samples were acute and others convalescent; all came from the United States, Italy and Spain. T cells, B-cell-depleted T cells, or PBMCs provided the cDNA or gDNA that served as material.

The V end lost 4 bases, the J end lost 8 bases, and 26 bases lay between the germline ends. Germline V gene data show CDR1 as SGHKS and CDR2 as YYEKEE (reference sequence). There are 17 residues in the CDR3. Original methodology: For nucleated cells, counts were estimated from reference gene primer amplification. Generated by immunoSEQ multiplex PCR, the TCRdb table keeps only in-frame clones and is missing some. V and J calls and clone size are given by that table; D and trimming were obtained from the DNA. The sample carries approximately 110,000 clones, around 86% recorded once. The chain couples TRBV5-5 to TRBJ2-3; perhaps TRBD2 as D (5 bases). Sequences were obtained from peripheral blood. This clonotype was sampled from a man between 45 and 60 years old with acute or convalescent COVID-19. Here the CDR3 DNA reads TGTGCCAGCAGCCCCGCGGGTGTCCCCCTAGCAGTCGGTACGCAGTATTTT. This gives the protein CASSPAGVPLAVGTQYF.